This is a list of T cell receptor beta chains from one sample in a study of blood T cell repertoires in COVID-19. Method: immunoSEQ multiplex PCR; TCRdb's copy keeps in-frame clones and lacks some. The data show some 120,000 clones, with almost 70% seen just once and 2% to 2.5% held by the top ten. Sample: peripheral blood. These receptor sequences come from a woman between 70 and 85 years old with acute or convalescent COVID-19. The CDR3 runs from the conserved cysteine through the conserved F or W. The order of the fields is V gene, J gene, CDR3 protein.

V: TRBV3-1/TRBV3-2; J: TRBJ2-7; CDR3: CASSLGRAGLEQYF
V: TRBV18; J: TRBJ2-4; CDR3: CASSLLVRTPLAKNIQYF
V: TRBV30; J: TRBJ1-2; CDR3: CAAGPGGYTF
V: TRBV27; J: TRBJ2-5; CDR3: CASSPQQGRIRETQYF
V: TRBV19; J: TRBJ2-7; CDR3: CASSSLAGATYEQYF
V: TRBV10-1; J: TRBJ2-1; CDR3: CASRQRQASSYNEQFF
V: TRBV5-8; J: TRBJ2-3; CDR3: CASSLAGGQRRTDTQYF
V: TRBV19; J: TRBJ1-1; CDR3: CASSMRGTEAFF
V: TRBV6-5; J: TRBJ1-5; CDR3: CASSSHEGSNQPQHF
V: TRBV18; J: TRBJ1-2; CDR3: CASSRVAGQRNYGYTF
V: TRBV2; J: TRBJ1-5; CDR3: CASSAGQFNQPQHF
V: TRBV19; J: TRBJ2-5; CDR3: CASSPGQGRSGETQYF
V: TRBV27; J: TRBJ2-7; CDR3: CASSLSAGLFYEQYF
V: TRBV5-5; J: TRBJ1-2; CDR3: CASRGNLNYGYTF
V: TRBV15; J: TRBJ1-2; CDR3: CATSRVEGRYGYTF
V: TRBV5-5; J: TRBJ2-6; CDR3: CASSLAVGEGAGANVLTF
V: TRBV4-2; J: TRBJ1-2; CDR3: CASSQASRGGYGYTF
V: TRBV3-1/TRBV3-2; J: TRBJ2-2; CDR3: CASSQELRELFF
V: TRBV19; J: TRBJ2-1; CDR3: CASRPRGGSSYNEQFF
V: TRBV13; J: TRBJ2-7; CDR3: CASSLEGVRGEQYF
V: TRBV28; J: TRBJ2-7; CDR3: CASSPRLAASYEQYF
V: TRBV28; J: TRBJ2-7; CDR3: CASRLGTSGRLEQYF
V: TRBV19; J: TRBJ1-1; CDR3: CASSVEDETGSIEAFF
V: TRBV3-1/TRBV3-2; J: TRBJ1-1; CDR3: CASSPQDYTEAFF
V: TRBV29-1; J: TRBJ2-7; CDR3: CSVEDPGGTYEQYF
V: TRBV5-4; J: TRBJ2-7; CDR3: CASSSGLADYEQYF
V: TRBV28; J: TRBJ2-3; CDR3: CASSSPQLAQRTDTQYF
V: TRBV15; J: TRBJ2-1; CDR3: CATSRGGQGAYNEQFF
V: TRBV7-7; J: TRBJ2-3; CDR3: CASSPGTGTDTQYF
V: TRBV18; J: TRBJ2-1; CDR3: CASSPEGTSGRSYNEQFF